The 20 T cell receptor beta chains below all came from one sample that was sequenced in a study of T cell responses to AZD1222 COVID-19 vaccine. Profiled with immunoSEQ multiplex PCR; TCRdb holds only in-frame clones, not every one. This sample yields roughly 150,000 clones, of which approximately 90% are seen a single time; about 1.4% belongs to the top ten. Sample: peripheral blood, taken on day 0 of AZD1222 vaccination. Receptors were obtained from an adult in good health.

The gene calls are TRBV10-3 and TRBJ1-2, with 12 positions matching TRBD1. Germline V gene data show CDR1 as ENHRY and CDR2 as SYGVKD. The CDR3 has 15 amino acids. V lost 4 bases, J lost 7 bases, and 7 bases stayed unmatched. The CDR3 coding sequence is TGTGCCATCAGTGTCGCGGGACAGGGGGCTTCTGGCTACACCTTC. It specifies CAISVAGQGASGYTF.

This chain links TRBV30 with TRBJ2-5, with a possible D match to TRBD2 (6 bases). Trimming stripped 1 base from V and 1 base from J, with 13 bases between. Per germline, CDR1 GTSNPN and CDR2 SVGIG (reference sequence). This CDR3 region has 15 residues. The CDR3 here is CAWSAGVAPQETQYF. The CDR3 DNA reads as TGTGCCTGGAGTGCGGGGGTCGCACCCCAAGAGACCCAGTACTTC.

The chain carries TRBV18 and TRBJ1-5; maybe TRBD1 (5 bases). The CDR3 spans 16 residues. Germline V CDR1 and CDR2: KGHSH, LQKENI. Trimming left V 4 bases short and J 0 bases short, with 13 bases between. The CDR3 here is CASSLSVGDSNQPQHF. In nucleotides, the CDR3 is TGTGCCAGCTCACTATCGGTAGGGGATAGCAATCAGCCCCAGCATTTT.

The rearrangement joins TRBV6-6 to TRBJ2-2; D not resolved. The CDR3 length is 15 residues. Germline-derived CDR1 and CDR2 are MNHNY and SVGAGI (reference sequence). The ends were cut back, 3 bases at V and 2 bases at J, with 10 bases in the middle. The chain's CDR3 is CASSYSYRNTGELFF. CDR3 sequence (DNA): TGTGCCAGCAGTTATAGCTACCGAAACACCGGGGAGCTGTTTTTT.

This chain links TRBV11-1 with TRBJ1-2, with D unclear. V was pared by 6 bases and J by 8 bases, with 16 bases between. Germline V gene data show CDR1 as SGHAT and CDR2 as FQDESV (reference sequence). The CDR3 spans 13 residues. CDR3 in DNA: TGTGCCAGCAGTCTTAACGTGCGGATAGGCTACACCTTC. Its translation: CASSLNVRIGYTF.

This sequence joins TRBV28 and TRBJ2-1; TRBD1 or TRBD2 may be the D gene (5 bases each). The CDR3 loop spans 15 amino acids. Per the germline V gene, CDR1 is MDHEN and CDR2 is SYDVKM. Trimming removed 5 bases from V and 7 bases from J, with 18 bases in between. The CDR3 reads CASSLTVGEWNEQFF. CDR3 sequence (DNA): TGTGCCAGCAGTCTCACTGTGGGGGAGTGGAATGAGCAGTTCTTC.

The V and J genes are TRBV19 and TRBJ2-3; 7 bases align to TRBD1. The CDR3 spans 13 residues. CDR1 and CDR2 from the germline V gene are LNHDA and SQIVND (reference sequence). With V trimmed by 7 bases and J by 2 bases, 3 bases remained unmatched. The CDR3 DNA reads as TGTGCCAGTATGACAGGGCTCACAGATACGCAGTATTTT. This codes for CASMTGLTDTQYF.

The chain recombines TRBV4-3 with TRBJ1-6; 10 bases are shared with TRBD1. The CDR3 contains 14 residues. With V trimmed by 4 bases and J by 8 bases, 2 bases remained unmatched. CDR1 and CDR2 from the germline V gene are LGHNA and YSLEER. CDR3 residues: CASSRTGGDSPLHF. The CDR3 DNA reads TGCGCCAGCAGCCGGACAGGGGGTGATTCACCCCTCCACTTT.

The chain carries TRBV6-1 and TRBJ1-2; D is uncertain. Trimming removed 7 bases at V and 3 bases at J, with 12 bases between. CDR3 length: 13 residues. Per the germline V gene, CDR1 is MNHNS and CDR2 is SASEGT. The CDR3 DNA is TGTGCCAGCATTGGATTGGGGTACTATGGCTACACCTTC. Amino acid sequence: CASIGLGYYGYTF.

This chain joins TRBV9 and TRBJ1-4; D not certain. Germline CDR1 is SGDLS and CDR2 is YYNGEE. V lost 0 bases to trimming and J lost 4 bases, with 13 bases between them. The CDR3 is made up of 16 amino acids. The CDR3 bases are TGTGCCAGCAGCGTAGATTCAGGCGTTTATAATGAAAAACTGTTTTTT. It yields the protein CASSVDSGVYNEKLFF.

This chain joins TRBV28 and TRBJ2-1, with TRBD2 as a possible D gene (6 bases). The length of the CDR3 is 13 residues. V lost 6 bases to trimming and J lost 13 bases, with 19 bases between them. The V gene's germline CDR1 is MDHEN and CDR2 SYDVKM. CDR3 loop: CASRGGGAGLQFF. CDR3 in DNA: TGTGCCAGCAGGGGTGGGGGTGCGGGACTCCAGTTCTTC.

This chain links TRBV28 with TRBJ2-1, with 10 bases lining up with TRBD1. The germline gives CDR1 MDHEN, CDR2 SYDVKM. CDR3 length: 16 amino acids. The J segment lost 6 bases and the V segment lost 6 bases, leaving 11 bases of the junction unmatched. The CDR3 sequence is CASREGQGTPANEQFF. The DNA for the CDR3 is TGTGCCAGCAGGGAGGGACAGGGGACCCCTGCCAATGAGCAGTTCTTC.

This clone occurred a few times. Other nucleotide sequences from this sample produce the same CDR3. The chain carries TRBV5-6 and TRBJ2-1; 7 nucleotides line up with TRBD1. Germline V gene sequence: CDR1 SGHDT, CDR2 YYEEEE. This CDR3 is 13 amino acids long. V dropped 3 bases and J dropped 7; count of bases not matched to a gene: 4. The CDR3 sequence: CASSWGTVNEQFF. The DNA for the CDR3 is TGTGCCAGCAGCTGGGGGACAGTTAATGAGCAGTTCTTC.

This sequence joins TRBV29-1 and TRBJ2-7; D perhaps matches TRBD2 (6 bases). The ends were cut back, 6 bases at V and 3 bases at J, with 12 bases in the middle. CDR1 is SQVTM and CDR2 is ANQGSEA in the germline V gene. The CDR3 sequence is 12 residues long. The CDR3 reads CSVTEGLYEQYF. The CDR3 DNA reads as TGCAGCGTGACCGAGGGACTCTACGAGCAGTACTTC.

This clone was recorded only once. The chain couples TRBV30 to TRBJ2-5; 7 positions match TRBD2. The J segment lost 2 bases and the V segment lost 2 bases, leaving 5 bases of the junction unmatched. Germline V gives CDR1 GTSNPN, CDR2 SVGIG (reference sequence). The CDR3 consists of 14 residues. CDR3 DNA sequence: TGTGCCTGGAGTCCCGGGGGGTATCAAGAGACCCAGTACTTC. It translates to CAWSPGGYQETQYF.

The J gene is TRBJ1-6, the V gene TRBV12-3 or TRBV12-4; TRBD1 might be the D (6 bases). The V end lost 5 bases, the J end lost 15 bases, and 17 bases lay between the germline ends. The CDR3 runs to 13 residues. CDR3 region: CASSRGGPKVLHF. As DNA, the CDR3 is TGTGCCAGCAGTAGGGGGGGACCGAAGGTCCTCCACTTT.

This chain uses TRBV23-1 with TRBJ1-2; D not certain. TRBV23-1 is filed as an ORF, its function uncertain. Trimming took 0 bases from V and 0 from J, leaving 11 bases between them. There are 16 residues in the CDR3. In nucleotides, the CDR3 is TGCGCCAGCAGTCAATCAACGGGAGAACCTAACTATGGCTACACCTTC. Translation: CASSQSTGEPNYGYTF.

The chain recombines TRBV28 with TRBJ2-2; the D call may be TRBD1 or TRBD2 (5 bases each). CDR3 length: 17 amino acids. Germline CDR1 and CDR2: MDHEN and SYDVKM. V lost 3 bases to trimming and J lost 2 bases, with 16 bases between them. The CDR3 sequence is CASSLWGNAGNTGELFF. In DNA, the CDR3 is TGTGCCAGCAGTTTGTGGGGGAATGCTGGTAACACCGGGGAGCTGTTTTTT.

The chain uses TRBV28 and TRBJ2-4, with 11 positions matching TRBD2. The germline CDR1 and CDR2 sequences are MDHEN and SYDVKM. V was pared by 5 bases and J by 2 bases, with 17 bases of the junction left unmatched. There are 20 residues in the CDR3. For the CDR3, the DNA is TGTGCCAGCAGTCGAAGACTAGCGGGGAGTTGGGGGTCTACCAAAAACATTCAGTACTTC. Translating gives CASSRRLAGSWGSTKNIQYF.

The rearrangement links TRBV11-2 to TRBJ2-7; 9 bases match TRBD2. CDR3 length: 16 amino acids. Germline CDR1 reads SGHAT; CDR2 reads FQNNGV. V dropped 5 bases and J dropped 5; count of bases not matched to a gene: 13. The CDR3 region is CASSPNYRGGGDEQYF. CDR3 nucleotide sequence: TGTGCCAGCAGCCCAAACTATAGGGGCGGGGGGGACGAGCAGTACTTC. The full variable domain, rest sourced from reference TRBV11-2 and TRBJ2-7, is EAGVAQSPRYKIIEKRQSVAFWCNPISGHATLYWYQQILGQGPKLLIQFQNNGVVDDSQLPKDRFSAERLKGVDSTLKIQPAKLEDSAVYLCASSPNYRGGGDEQYFGPGTRLTVT.